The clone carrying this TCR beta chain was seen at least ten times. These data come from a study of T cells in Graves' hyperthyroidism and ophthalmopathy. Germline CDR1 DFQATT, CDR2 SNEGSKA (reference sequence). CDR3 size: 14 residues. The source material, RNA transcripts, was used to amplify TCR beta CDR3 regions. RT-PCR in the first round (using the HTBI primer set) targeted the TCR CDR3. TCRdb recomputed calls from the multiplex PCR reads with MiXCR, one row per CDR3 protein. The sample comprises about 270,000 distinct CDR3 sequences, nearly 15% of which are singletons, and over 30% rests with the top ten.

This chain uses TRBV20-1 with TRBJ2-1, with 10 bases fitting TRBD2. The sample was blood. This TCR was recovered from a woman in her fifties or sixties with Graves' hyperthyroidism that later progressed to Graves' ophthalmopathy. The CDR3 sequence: CSSSSGSVYNEQFF. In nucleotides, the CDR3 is TGCAGCAGTTCTAGCGGGAGCGTTTACAATGAGCAGTTCTTC.